This T cell receptor (beta chain) derives from a study of blood T cell repertoires in COVID-19. Per the original methods: Reference gene primer amplification yielded estimated nucleated cell counts. Using immunoSEQ multiplex PCR, the repertoire was profiled, and TCRdb retains in-frame clones only, with some absent. V and J calls and clone size are those listed in that table; D and trimming were worked out from the DNA. The profile shows 200,000 to 250,000 clones, about four fifths of them singletons. Germline loops: CDR1 MDHEN, CDR2 SYDVKM. The CDR3 is made up of 14 amino acids. Trimming cost V 5 bases and J 7 bases, with 18 bases left between them.

This clonotype originated in a woman aged 40-49 years who had recovered from COVID-19. Input material: PBMCs or T cells enriched from blood (not recorded which). The chain has TRBV28 and TRBJ2-7; a weak D match, TRBD2 (5 bases). CDR3 sequence: CASSRSAGRPEQYF. The CDR3 DNA sequence: TGTGCCAGCAGTAGGTCGGCGGGCAGACCGGAGCAGTACTTC.